The rows below give T cell receptor beta chains drawn from one sample of a study of beta chain features in type 1 diabetes. The data were produced by immunoSEQ multiplex PCR, yet TCRdb's version contains in-frame clones alone and is incomplete. The table lists under 900,000 clones, 15% to 20% of them singletons. The sample comprised naive CD4+ T cells from blood. The receptors shown here come from a woman younger than 30 in good health. CDR3s include the opening cysteine and the closing phenylalanine or tryptophan. Each record gives: D gene, V gene, clone size, J gene, CDR3 DNA, CDR3 protein. The D gene is left open where the match is weak. Size values are once, few and many counts, or a class for expanded clones, and some rows have none.

>NA|TRBV7-2|NA|TRBJ2-3
TGTGCCAGCAGCTTAGACTTGAACACAGATACGCAGTATTTT
CASSLDLNTDTQYF
>TRBD1|TRBV10-3|few|TRBJ2-1
TGTGCCATCAGTGGGACAGGGTCCAATGAGCAGTTCTTC
CAISGTGSNEQFF
>NA|TRBV14|NA|TRBJ2-7
TGTGCCAGCAGCCAAACCGGGCCTCCAGGGCGCTACGAGCAGTACTTC
CASSQTGPPGRYEQYF
>NA|TRBV2|NA|TRBJ2-3
TGTGCCAGCAGTGAAGGGGAGAACAGGATTGGCACAGATACGCAGTATTTT
CASSEGENRIGTDTQYF
>NA|TRBV18|NA|TRBJ1-1
TGTGCCAGCTCACCACCGACTGGGGGCCTGAGATCTGAAGCTTTCTTT
CASSPPTGGLRSEAFF
>TRBD2|TRBV28|NA|TRBJ2-1
TGTGCCAGCAGTTTGGTAGCGGGAGGAGGATCTGAGCAGTTCTTC
CASSLVAGGGSEQFF
>NA|TRBV6-1|few|TRBJ1-5
TGTGCCAGCTCCAGGCCCCCCCCGGGCAATCAGCCCCAGCATTTT
CASSRPPPGNQPQHF
>TRBD1|TRBV18|few|TRBJ2-7
TGTGCCAGCTCCTCGGCGGGACAGGGCTCCTACGAGCAGTACTTC
CASSSAGQGSYEQYF
>NA|TRBV7-2|NA|TRBJ2-1
TGTGCCAGCAGCTTAGTCCGGGGACTTCTCAATGAGCAGTTCTTC
CASSLVRGLLNEQFF
>NA|TRBV19|NA|TRBJ2-2
TGTGCCAGTAGTATCGGCTTGGGGGCGCGAACCGGGGAGCTGTTTTTT
CASSIGLGARTGELFF
>NA|TRBV7-2|few|TRBJ2-3
TGTGCCAGCAGCTTAAGCGGAGGGGCCACAGATACGCAGTATTTT
CASSLSGGATDTQYF
>TRBD2|TRBV7-2|few|TRBJ2-4
TGTGCCAGCAGCTTAGGCCTAGCGGGAAGGGCCAAAAACATTCAGTACTTC
CASSLGLAGRAKNIQYF
>NA|TRBV19|few|TRBJ1-2
TGTGCCAGTAGTCGGGACACTTATTATGGCTACACCTTC
CASSRDTYYGYTF
>NA|TRBV11-1|few|TRBJ2-3
TGTGCCAGCAGCTTACGGCTAGCCTCAGGCAGAGATACGCAGTATTTT
CASSLRLASGRDTQYF
>TRBD1|TRBV7-9|NA|TRBJ2-5
TGTGCCAGCAGCGACAGGGTAACGTCTTGGGCGACCCAGTACTTC
CASSDRVTSWATQYF
>TRBD2|TRBV29-1|NA|TRBJ2-3
TGCAGCGTTGCCCGACTAGCGGGAGGCACAGATACGCAGTATTTT
CSVARLAGGTDTQYF
>NA|TRBV4-2|few|TRBJ2-1
TGTGCCAGCAGCCAAGAGTCCGGGGTTACACGGACCGAGCAGTTCTTC
CASSQESGVTRTEQFF
>NA|TRBV7-2|few|TRBJ1-1
TGTGCCAGCAGCTTAAACCCGAGAACTGAAGCTTTCTTT
CASSLNPRTEAFF
>TRBD1|TRBV6-5|NA|TRBJ2-3
TGTGCCAGCAGTACAGGGGATTACACAGATACGCAGTATTTT
CASSTGDYTDTQYF
>NA|TRBV2|NA|TRBJ2-7
TGTGCCAGCAGGTTGGACAGCTACGAGCAGTACTTC
CASRLDSYEQYF
>NA|TRBV12-5|NA|TRBJ2-3
TGTGCTAGTGGTTTAGGTAACGGTCACACAGATACGCAGTATTTT
CASGLGNGHTDTQYF
>NA|TRBV13|NA|TRBJ2-3
TGTGCCAGCAGCTTAGGCCCTAGCACAGATACGCAGTATTTT
CASSLGPSTDTQYF
>TRBD1|TRBV4-1|NA|TRBJ2-7
TGCGCCAGCAGCCCCCCAGGGGGCGGCTCCTACGAGCAGTACTTC
CASSPPGGGSYEQYF
>TRBD2|TRBV4-3|few|TRBJ2-1
TGCGCCAGCAGCCAGTGGCTAGCGGGGCAAGTCAATGAGCAGTTCTTC
CASSQWLAGQVNEQFF
>NA|TRBV6-6|few|TRBJ1-1
TGTGCCAGCAGCCGAGGGCGGGCTGACACTGAAGCTTTCTTT
CASSRGRADTEAFF
>TRBD1|TRBV29-1|NA|TRBJ2-6
TGCAGCGCCGGGGGTCGGACAGGGGTTGATGGGGCCAACGTCCTGACTTTC
CSAGGRTGVDGANVLTF
>TRBD2|TRBV7-8|NA|TRBJ2-7
TGTGCCAGCCACAGGCAGGGACTAGCGGGAGTGGGCGAGCAGTACTTC
CASHRQGLAGVGEQYF
>NA|TRBV29-1|few|TRBJ2-5
TGCAGCGTTGGGTCCGGACAAGAGACCCAGTACTTC
CSVGSGQETQYF
>NA|TRBV13|few|TRBJ2-1
TGTGCCAGCAGCTCGGTGGGTACTCGTAAATACAATGAGCAGTTCTTC
CASSSVGTRKYNEQFF
>NA|TRBV2|NA|TRBJ2-7
TGTGCCAGCAGTGTTGAAGGGGTATCCTACGAGCAGTACTTC
CASSVEGVSYEQYF
>TRBD2|TRBV9|NA|TRBJ2-2
TGTGCCAGCAGCGTAGGACAGCAGGGACTATTGAACACCGGGGAGCTGTTTTTT
CASSVGQQGLLNTGELFF
>TRBD2|TRBV7-9|NA|TRBJ2-1
TGTGCCAGCAGCTTACAAGCGGGAGGGACAAATGAGCAGTTCTTC
CASSLQAGGTNEQFF
>NA|TRBV6-6|NA|TRBJ2-5
TGTGCCAGCAGTTACTCGTTCAGACAAGAGACCCAGTACTTC
CASSYSFRQETQYF
>NA|TRBV25-1|few|TRBJ1-2
TGTGCCAGCAGTGTAGGAGTGGATGGCTACACCTTC
CASSVGVDGYTF
>TRBD2|TRBV7-2|NA|TRBJ2-5
TGTGCCAGCAGCCCGCACCGACTAGCGGGAGTGGAGACCCAGTACTTC
CASSPHRLAGVETQYF
>TRBD1|TRBV28|NA|TRBJ1-5
TGTGCCAGCAGAACAGGGGGCACTAGCAATCAGCCCCAGCATTTT
CASRTGGTSNQPQHF
>NA|TRBV7-2|NA|TRBJ2-1
TGTGCCAGCAGCTCTTACCTCATAGCGCCCGATCCTAGGCGTAATGAGCAGTTCTTC
CASSSYLIAPDPRRNEQFF
>NA|TRBV25-1|few|TRBJ1-2
TGTGCCAGCAGTGAGGCCGGAAACTATGGCTACACCTTC
CASSEAGNYGYTF
>TRBD1|TRBV7-9|few|TRBJ2-5
TGTGCCAGCAGCTTAGGACAGGGGGAGACCCAGTACTTC
CASSLGQGETQYF
>TRBD1|TRBV18|NA|TRBJ2-7
TGTGCCAGCTCACAAGGACCGGGACAGGGTTTCTACGAGCAGTACTTC
CASSQGPGQGFYEQYF
>TRBD1|TRBV7-9|few|TRBJ1-5
TGTGCCAGCAGCTTAGTTACCGGGACAGGGGTCCCCAATCAGCCCCAGCATTTT
CASSLVTGTGVPNQPQHF
>NA|TRBV7-2|NA|TRBJ2-1
TGTGCCAGCAGCTTACTCGATGAGCAGTTCTTC
CASSLLDEQFF